The present entry profiles one TCR beta chain with its context. Its antigen is still unknown. Gene names denote mouse genes. The read terminates 1 residue ahead of where the CDR3 ends, so the germline J gene completes it. The source of the sample is a study of tissue T cells after allogeneic stem cell transplantation. Broader study findings: Shared clones across patients were few; motif clustering revealed tissue-specific shared signatures. Limitations included a small, clinically heterogeneous cohort and limited sampling depth.

The CDR3 loop spans 14 amino acids. Looked up from germline, CDR1 is GFQATS and CDR2 is STVNSAI. The V and J ends lost 0 bases and 0 bases, in that order; junction bases with no gene match: 0. The sample's time point: mouse harvest day 14 after allogeneic transplant. Tail vein injection delivered 10^7 T-cell-depleted bone marrow cells and 10^6 splenic CD5+ T cells. Mice had MHC-mismatched B6 into BALB/c GVHD, sampled day 7 or 14. Profiling relied on immunoSEQ multiplex PCR, and the TCRdb table lists in-frame clones only, not all of them. The sample contains about 6,800 clones, approximately 37% of which appear only once.

The receptor's source is a female BALB/c mouse given C57BL/6 T cells with graft-versus-host disease after an allogeneic hematopoietic cell transplant. Sequenced input: skin. This chain connects TRBV20 to TRBJ1-1; 8 nucleotides align to TRBD1. CDR3 DNA, as far as it was read: TGTGGTGCTAGGGAACAGGGGGCAAACACAGAAGTCTTC. It yields the protein CGAREQGANTEVF. The whole CDR3 region reads CGAREQGANTEVFF.